Presented here are 19 T cell receptor beta chains from one specimen sequenced in a study of OX40 agonist ivuxolimab in advanced cancers. TCRdb's copy holds only in-frame clones and misses some; the assay was immunoSEQ multiplex PCR. The sample carries tens of thousands of clones, about 89% recorded once. The specimen comprised CD4+ or CD8+ T cells sorted from blood, sampled in a trial of the OX40 agonist ivuxolimab. The receptors derive from an adult with an advanced solid tumor such as melanoma, head and neck, liver or kidney cancer.

The CDR3 nucleotides read TGTGCTAGTGGTTTAGGACTAGCAGATTACAATGAGCAGTTCTTC. Amino acid sequence: CASGLGLADYNEQFF. V gene TRBV12-5 combines with J gene TRBJ2-1; 8 nucleotides match TRBD2. Germline lookup yields CDR1 LGHNT and CDR2 FRNRAP. CDR3 length: 15 amino acids. V dropped 3 bases and J dropped 4; count of bases not matched to a gene: 5. Full variable domain (outside the CDR3, taken from reference TRBV12-5 and TRBJ2-1): DARVTQTPRHKVTEMGQEVTMRCQPILGHNTVFWYRQTMMQGLELLAYFRNRAPLDDSGMPKDRFSAEMPDATLATLKIQPSEPRDSAVYFCASGLGLADYNEQFFGPGTRLTVL.

This clone was counted a few times. The chain employs TRBV28 and TRBJ1-1, with a possible D match to TRBD1 (5 bases). Between the trimmed V and J ends, which lost 4 bases and 5 bases, there was a span of 11 bases. CDR3 length: 13 amino acids. Germline V gene data show CDR1 as MDHEN and CDR2 as SYDVKM. The CDR3 spells CASSSGGQTEAFF. CDR3 coding DNA: TGTGCCAGCAGTTCCGGCGGACAAACTGAAGCTTTCTTT.

The rearrangement links TRBV11-2 to TRBJ2-3; 10 nucleotides match TRBD2. V lost 4 bases and J lost 2; bases outside the gene matches: 6. The length of the CDR3 is 16 residues. Germline assignment: CDR1 SGHAT and CDR2 FQNNGV. The CDR3 sequence: CASSSISGGYTDTQYF. The CDR3 DNA reads as TGTGCCAGCAGCTCGATTAGCGGGGGGTACACAGATACGCAGTATTTT.

The chain couples TRBV28 to TRBJ1-2; D might be TRBD1 (5 bases). Trimming stripped 6 bases from V and 12 bases from J, with 20 bases between. Germline assignment: CDR1 MDHEN and CDR2 SYDVKM. The CDR3 loop spans 13 amino acids. The CDR3 is CASSNLDRRVHTF. In DNA, the CDR3 is TGTGCCAGCAGCAACCTCGACAGAAGGGTTCACACCTTC.

V gene TRBV18 combines with J gene TRBJ1-1, with TRBD1 matching over 9 bases. Germline V gene data show CDR1 as KGHSH and CDR2 as LQKENI. V trimming: 3 bases; J trimming: 7 bases; junction bases outside the gene matches: 9. CDR3 size: 15 residues. The CDR3 spells CASSPQTGTGIEAFF. For the CDR3, the DNA is TGTGCCAGCTCACCCCAAACCGGGACAGGGATTGAAGCTTTCTTT. The variable domain in full, with the rest retrieved from reference TRBV18 and TRBJ1-1, is NAGVMQNPRHLVRRRGQEARLRCSPMKGHSHVYWYRQLPEEGLKFMVYLQKENIIDESGMPKERFSAEFPKEGPSILRIQQVVRGDSAAYFCASSPQTGTGIEAFFGQGTRLTVV.

The chain is built from TRBV29-1 and TRBJ2-6; TRBD1 or TRBD2 may be the D gene (5 bases each). The germline CDR1 and CDR2 sequences are SQVTM and ANQGSEA. Trimming removed 5 bases at V and 1 base at J, with 24 bases between. The CDR3 runs to 19 residues. The CDR3 here is CSVRFRKEGSPSGANVLTF. The CDR3 nucleotides read TGCAGCGTTCGATTCCGTAAAGAGGGGTCTCCTTCTGGGGCCAACGTCCTGACTTTC.

The chain couples TRBV27 to TRBJ2-1; D not resolved. The CDR3 is 15 residues long. V was cut by 3 bases and J by 0 bases, with 9 bases left in between. CDR1 MNHEY and CDR2 SMNVEV come from the germline V gene (reference sequence). The CDR3 region has the DNA TGTGCCAGCAGTTTTGGGCTCGACTCCTACAATGAGCAGTTCTTC. The encoded protein is CASSFGLDSYNEQFF.

This clone has just one count. The V and J genes are TRBV7-2 and TRBJ2-7; maybe TRBD1 (6 bases). V lost 2 bases, J lost 2 bases, and 10 bases lay in between. The CDR3 has 14 residues. From germline, CDR1 is SGHTA and CDR2 FQGNSA. The CDR3, as DNA: TGTGCCAGCAGCTTAACGACAGGTACCTACGAGCAGTACTTC. Protein: CASSLTTGTYEQYF.

The chain uses TRBV27 and TRBJ1-5; possibly TRBD1 for D (6 bases). V lost 5 bases and J 2 bases, leaving 16 bases between the germline ends. The CDR3 consists of 16 residues. Germline assignment: CDR1 MNHEY and CDR2 SMNVEV (reference sequence). In DNA form, the CDR3 reads TGTGCCAGCAGTCAACAGGGCCCCGCGGGCAATCAGCCCCAGCATTTT. This translates into CASSQQGPAGNQPQHF.

The V gene is TRBV6-5, the J gene TRBJ2-3; weak D call: TRBD1 (6 bases). V dropped 2 bases and J dropped 5 bases, with 17 bases sitting between them. Per germline, CDR1 MNHEY and CDR2 SVGAGI. The CDR3 totals 16 residues. The CDR3: CASSYSQLTGQDTQYF. CDR3 DNA sequence: TGTGCCAGCAGTTACAGCCAACTCACAGGGCAAGATACGCAGTATTTT.

CDR3 nucleotides: TGTGCCAGCAGTATCGGTGGAGGTAACTATGGCTACACCTTC. Residues: CASSIGGGNYGYTF. The gene calls are TRBV7-9 and TRBJ1-2; D uncertain. The CDR3 has 14 residues. V dropped 6 bases and J dropped 1 base, with 12 bases sitting between them. In germline, CDR1 is SEHNR, CDR2 FQNEAQ (reference sequence).

V usage is TRBV29-1 and J usage is TRBJ2-5; D is unclear. Germline CDR1 and CDR2: SQVTM and ANQGSEA. The CDR3 sequence is 12 residues long. With 3 bases removed from V and 3 bases from J, the gap between germline ends came to 8 bases. For the CDR3, the DNA is TGCAGCGTTGACGGGCCCGAAGAGACCCAGTACTTC. Its protein is CSVDGPEETQYF. Full variable domain (remainder filled in from reference TRBV29-1 and TRBJ2-5): SAVISQKPSRDICQRGTSLTIQCQVDSQVTMMFWYRQQPGQSLTLIATANQGSEATYESGFVIDKFPISRPNLTFSTLTVSNMSPEDSSIYLCSVDGPEETQYFGPGTRLLVL.

J is TRBJ2-1 and V is TRBV6-4; D might be TRBD1 (7 bases). CDR3 length equals 13 residues. The V gene lost 2 bases and the J gene lost 6 bases, with 8 bases spanning the gap. CDR1 and CDR2 from the germline V gene are MRHNA and SNTAGT. This CDR3 reads CASSDQGGNEQFF. CDR3 DNA sequence: TGTGCCAGCAGTGACCAGGGGGGCAATGAGCAGTTCTTC.

The chain is built from TRBV18 and TRBJ1-5; D gene ambiguous. This CDR3 is 13 amino acids long. The V and J ends lost 1 base and 5 bases respectively, with 6 bases between them. Germline-derived CDR1 and CDR2 are KGHSH and LQKENI. As DNA, the CDR3 is TGTGCCAGCTCACCACAAAAAGATCAGCCCCAGCATTTT. The encoded protein is CASSPQKDQPQHF.

The rearrangement joins TRBV7-9 to TRBJ1-3; D is unresolved. Germline V gene data show CDR1 as SEHNR and CDR2 as FQNEAQ (reference sequence). With 4 bases removed from V and 10 bases from J, the gap between germline ends came to 11 bases. The CDR3 spans 12 residues. CDR3 in amino acids: CASSSSERTIYF. In DNA, the CDR3 is TGTGCCAGCAGCTCCTCAGAGCGGACCATATATTTT.

This clone was detected only once. V usage is TRBV2 and J usage is TRBJ2-2, with D possibly TRBD1 on 5 matching bases. From germline, CDR1 is SNHLY and CDR2 FYNNEI. The CDR3 runs 12 residues. The ends were cut back, 8 bases at V and 1 base at J, with 5 bases in the middle. The CDR3 is CASGQNTGELFF. The DNA for the CDR3 is TGTGCCAGCGGACAGAACACCGGGGAGCTGTTTTTT.

On this clone itself: Other DNA variants within this sample encode the same CDR3. The rearrangement joins TRBV7-2 to TRBJ1-2; TRBD1 might be the D (5 bases). Germline CDR1 and CDR2: SGHTA and FQGNSA. V was cut by 1 base and J by 5 bases, with 11 bases left in between. The CDR3 length is 14 residues. The chain's CDR3 is CASSLGQGGYGYTF. Written as DNA, the CDR3 is TGTGCCAGCAGCTTAGGGCAGGGTGGGTATGGCTACACCTTC.

V is TRBV11-1 and J is TRBJ1-1, with unresolved D. The CDR3 covers 14 residues. Germline-derived CDR1 and CDR2 are SGHAT and FQDESV (reference sequence). V was cut by 2 bases and J by 6 bases, with 13 bases left in between. The CDR3 DNA is TGTGCCAGCAGCTTAACAGCTAGAGCGGCTGAAGCTTTCTTT. Translation: CASSLTARAAEAFF. The full variable domain, its missing parts supplied by reference TRBV11-1 and TRBJ1-1, is EAEVAQSPRYKITEKSQAVAFWCDPISGHATLYWYRQILGQGPELLVQFQDESVVDDSQLPKDRFSAERLKGVDSTLKIQPAELGDSAMYLCASSLTARAAEAFFGQGTRLTVV.

This clone has just one count. J is TRBJ2-1 and V is TRBV6-6; 7 nucleotides agree with TRBD2. V lost 10 bases, J lost 4 bases, and 16 bases stayed unmatched. CDR1 and CDR2 (germline): MNHNY, SVGAGI (reference sequence). The CDR3 length is 16 residues. CDR3 sequence reads: CATWAPASGFYNEQFF. Here the CDR3 DNA reads TGTGCCACCTGGGCGCCGGCTAGCGGTTTTTACAATGAGCAGTTCTTC.